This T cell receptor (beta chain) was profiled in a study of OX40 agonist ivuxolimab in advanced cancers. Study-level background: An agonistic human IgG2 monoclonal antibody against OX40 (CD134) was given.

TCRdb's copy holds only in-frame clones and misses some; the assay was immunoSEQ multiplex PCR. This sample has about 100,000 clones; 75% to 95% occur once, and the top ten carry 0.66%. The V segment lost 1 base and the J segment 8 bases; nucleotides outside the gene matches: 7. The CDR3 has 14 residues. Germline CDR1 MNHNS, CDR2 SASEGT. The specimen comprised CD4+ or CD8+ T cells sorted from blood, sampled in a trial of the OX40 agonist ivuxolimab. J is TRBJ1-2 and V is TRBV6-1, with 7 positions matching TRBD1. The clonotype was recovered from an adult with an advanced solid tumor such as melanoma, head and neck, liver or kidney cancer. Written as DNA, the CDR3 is TGTGCCAGCAGTGAAGGACAGGGAACGAGAGGCTACACCTTC. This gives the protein CASSEGQGTRGYTF.